This TCR beta chain was found in a study of metastatic and nonmetastatic thyroid tumors. On the study more broadly: Patients with malignant and benign thyroid disease provided blood and tumor or nodule tissue, whose repertoires were compared.

The CDR3 is made up of 14 amino acids. The V gene's germline CDR1 is SGDLS and CDR2 YYNGEE. All patients reached thyroid surgery having received no treatment beforehand. As to this clone: What it recognizes is unknown. An end of the junction differs from the germline gene, which may be a read error.

Original processing notes: CDR3 differences across clinicopathological groups were used to build a distant-metastasis classifier for papillary thyroid cancer. MiXCR reprocessed the PCR reads for TCRdb. TCRdb's processing, not the authors', yielded these V and J calls. Of 30,000 or so clones detected, about 29% appear once; the ten largest clones hold 6% to 8.5%. Whole-study findings and limits: Benign nodules reportedly had significantly lower TCR beta diversity than malignant thyroid tumors in blood and tumor.

This TCR came from a female donor with papillary thyroid cancer or a benign thyroid nodule (not recorded which). Some clones in this sample may be carry-over from other donors' samples. Material: blood. V usage is TRBV9 and J usage is TRBJ2-7; 9 nucleotides match TRBD2. The CDR3 is CASSVTSGSYQHYF. In DNA, the CDR3 is TGTGCCAGCAGCGTAACTAGCGGGTCCTACCAGCATTACTTC.